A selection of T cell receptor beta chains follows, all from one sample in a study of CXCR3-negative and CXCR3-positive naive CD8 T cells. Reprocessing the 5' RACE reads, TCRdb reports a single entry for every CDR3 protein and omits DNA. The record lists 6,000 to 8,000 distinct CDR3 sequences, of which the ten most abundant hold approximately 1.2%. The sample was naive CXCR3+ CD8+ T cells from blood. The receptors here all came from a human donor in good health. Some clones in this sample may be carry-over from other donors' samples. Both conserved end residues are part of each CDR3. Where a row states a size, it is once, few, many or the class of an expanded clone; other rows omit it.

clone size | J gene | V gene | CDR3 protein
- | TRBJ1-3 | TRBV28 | CASIESPTAGGSGNTIYF
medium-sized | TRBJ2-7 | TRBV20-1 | CSAREVLGGEQYF
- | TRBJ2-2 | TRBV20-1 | CSARSLDRNPTGGELFF
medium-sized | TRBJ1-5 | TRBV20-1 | CSASSWESNQPQHF
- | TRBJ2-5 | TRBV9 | CASSAQETQYF
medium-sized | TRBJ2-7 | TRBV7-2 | CASSNAGDGYEQYF
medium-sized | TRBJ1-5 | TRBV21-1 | CASSKVRQPQHF
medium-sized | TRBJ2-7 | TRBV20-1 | CSARDPGGRRGLEQYF
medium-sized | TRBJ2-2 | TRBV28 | CASSFPGLAPGELFF
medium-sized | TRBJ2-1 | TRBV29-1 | CSVAGMRSYNEQFF
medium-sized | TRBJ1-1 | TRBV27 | CASSLGVEDTEAFF
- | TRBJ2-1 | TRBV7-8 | CASSPSSSGGVFEQFF
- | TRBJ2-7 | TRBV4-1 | CASSQERSGSYEQYF
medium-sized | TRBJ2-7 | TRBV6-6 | CASSYSPHLSMGTQDEQYF
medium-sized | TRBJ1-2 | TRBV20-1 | CSARAYFLTGGKGFYGYTF
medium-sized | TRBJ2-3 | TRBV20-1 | CSARGQRGGTGTDTQYF
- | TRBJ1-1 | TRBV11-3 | CASSVDRGTEAFF
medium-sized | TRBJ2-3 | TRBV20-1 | CSVGTHERILTQITQYF
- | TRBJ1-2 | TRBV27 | CASMGSRVKGYTF
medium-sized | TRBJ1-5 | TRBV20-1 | CSARERTGEGQPQHF
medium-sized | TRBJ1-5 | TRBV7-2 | CASSLNRGRNQPQHF
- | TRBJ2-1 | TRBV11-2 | CASSLGPLLTYNEQFF
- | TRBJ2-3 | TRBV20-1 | CSAFAVNTDTQYF
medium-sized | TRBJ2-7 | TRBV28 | CASSLSGQGIYEQYF
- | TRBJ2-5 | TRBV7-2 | CASSQLQRVYQETEYF
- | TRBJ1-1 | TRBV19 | CASSIDHGARNTEAFF
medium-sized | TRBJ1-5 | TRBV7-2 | CASSPTGAGQPQHF
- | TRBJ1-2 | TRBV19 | CASSPALGNYGYTF
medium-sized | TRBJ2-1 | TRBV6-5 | CASSPGPAFNEQFF
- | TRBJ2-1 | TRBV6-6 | CASLAGSNEQFF
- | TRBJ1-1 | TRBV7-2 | CASSLVPTNTEAFF
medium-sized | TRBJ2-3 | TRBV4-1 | CASSQDQLASTDTQYF
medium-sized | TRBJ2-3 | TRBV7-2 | CASSLADRDTDTQYF
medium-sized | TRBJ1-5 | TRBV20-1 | CSAPGTGGFQQPQHF
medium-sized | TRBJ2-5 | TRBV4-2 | CASSWPDEQETQYF
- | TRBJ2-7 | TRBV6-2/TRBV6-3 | CASSYRWTSGRYEQYF
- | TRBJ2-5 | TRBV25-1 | CASSQGTSQETQYF
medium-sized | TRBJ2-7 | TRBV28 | CASSLQISYEQYF
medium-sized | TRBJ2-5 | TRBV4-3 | CASSQVGSETQYF
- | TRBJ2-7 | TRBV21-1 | CASQSHRGLVEQYF
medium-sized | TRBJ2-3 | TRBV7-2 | CASSFSGSTDTQYF
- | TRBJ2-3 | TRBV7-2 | CASSRTSGSADTQYF
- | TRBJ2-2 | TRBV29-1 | CSVPSGTNTGELFF
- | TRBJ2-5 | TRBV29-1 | CSPLLLLAGALQETQYF
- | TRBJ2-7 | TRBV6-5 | CASSFGPDYEQYF
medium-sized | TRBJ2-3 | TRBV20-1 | CSARPYPQGRAADTQYF
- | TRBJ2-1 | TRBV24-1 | CATSAPGTGLAVDEQFF
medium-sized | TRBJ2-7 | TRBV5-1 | CASSWDRADEQYF
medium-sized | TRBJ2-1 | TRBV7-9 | CASRPTRNEQFF
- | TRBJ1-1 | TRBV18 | CASSRTGTGVATEAFF
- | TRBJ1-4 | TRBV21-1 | CASSTQARDGGGEKLFF
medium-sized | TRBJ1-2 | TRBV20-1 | CSAIYNDPEGYGYTF